This TCR beta chain was sequenced during a study of blood T cell repertoires in COVID-19. Study details: COVID-19 samples collected from the United States, Italy and Spain covered acute and convalescent phases.

The study assigned cohorts using participant-reported clinical history. Recovered participants had two consecutive negative NP/OP PCR tests, healthcare professional clearance, or symptom resolution. The authors' processing: Amplification with reference gene primers provided the estimates of nucleated cell counts. Here immunoSEQ multiplex PCR was the method, and the copy in TCRdb shows in-frame clones only, minus some. Clone size and the V and J calls come from that table; the DNA yielded D and trimming. The data contain over 350,000 clones, 70% to 90% of them singletons. This CDR3 has 14 amino acids. Trimming left V 2 bases short and J 4 bases short, with 13 bases between. Per the germline V gene, CDR1 is SGHRS and CDR2 is YFSETQ.

The sequencing input was PBMCs or T cells enriched from blood (not recorded which). The receptor comes from a woman in her late teens or twenties who had recovered from COVID-19. This chain joins TRBV5-1 and TRBJ2-7, with D perhaps matching TRBD1 (6 bases). The CDR3 coding sequence is TGCGCCAGCAGCTTACCAGGGGCCGGGTACGAGCAGTACTTC. Translated, it gives CASSLPGAGYEQYF.